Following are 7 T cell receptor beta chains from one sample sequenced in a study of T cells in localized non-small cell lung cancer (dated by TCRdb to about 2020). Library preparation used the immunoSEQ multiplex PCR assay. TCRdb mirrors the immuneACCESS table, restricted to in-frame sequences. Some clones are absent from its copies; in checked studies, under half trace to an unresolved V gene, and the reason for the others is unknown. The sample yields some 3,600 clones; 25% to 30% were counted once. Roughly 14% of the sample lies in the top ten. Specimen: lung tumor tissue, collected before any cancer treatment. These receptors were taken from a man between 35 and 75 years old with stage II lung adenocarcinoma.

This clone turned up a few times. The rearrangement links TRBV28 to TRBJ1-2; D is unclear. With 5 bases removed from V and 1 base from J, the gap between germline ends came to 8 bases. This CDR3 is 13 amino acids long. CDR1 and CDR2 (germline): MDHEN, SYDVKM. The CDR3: CASSNPINYGYTF. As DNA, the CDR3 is TGTGCCAGCAGTAACCCGATTAACTATGGCTACACCTTC.

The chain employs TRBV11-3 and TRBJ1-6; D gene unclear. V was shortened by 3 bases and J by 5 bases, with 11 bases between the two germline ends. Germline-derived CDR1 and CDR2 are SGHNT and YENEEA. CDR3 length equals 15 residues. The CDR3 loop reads CASSLGPVDNSPLHF. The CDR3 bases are TGTGCCAGCAGCTTGGGCCCAGTGGATAATTCACCCCTCCACTTT.

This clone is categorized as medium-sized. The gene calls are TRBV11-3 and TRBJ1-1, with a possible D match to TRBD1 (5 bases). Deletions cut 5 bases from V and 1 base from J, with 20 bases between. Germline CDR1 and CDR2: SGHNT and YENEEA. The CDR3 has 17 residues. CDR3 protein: CASSLKHALTGNTEAFF. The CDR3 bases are TGTGCCAGCAGCCTGAAGCACGCCTTAACAGGGAACACTGAAGCTTTCTTT.

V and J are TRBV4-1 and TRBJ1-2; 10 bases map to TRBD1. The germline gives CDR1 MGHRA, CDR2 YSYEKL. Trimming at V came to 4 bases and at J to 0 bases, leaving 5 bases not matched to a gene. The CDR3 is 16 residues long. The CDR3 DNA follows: TGCGCCAGCAGCCCCTGGGGACAGGGGACTAACTATGGCTACACCTTC. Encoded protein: CASSPWGQGTNYGYTF.

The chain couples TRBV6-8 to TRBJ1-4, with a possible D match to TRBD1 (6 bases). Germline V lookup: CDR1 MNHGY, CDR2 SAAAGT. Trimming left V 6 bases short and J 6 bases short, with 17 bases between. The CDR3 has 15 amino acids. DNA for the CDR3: TGTGCCAGCAGGAGAACCGGAAGGGGGGATGAAAAACTGTTTTTT. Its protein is CASRRTGRGDEKLFF.

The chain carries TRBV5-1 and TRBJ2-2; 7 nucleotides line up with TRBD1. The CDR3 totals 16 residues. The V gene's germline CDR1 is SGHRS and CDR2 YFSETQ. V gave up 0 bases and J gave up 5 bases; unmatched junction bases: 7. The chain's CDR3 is CASSLGQGGWTGELFF. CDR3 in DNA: TGCGCCAGCAGCTTGGGACAGGGTGGATGGACCGGGGAGCTGTTTTTT.

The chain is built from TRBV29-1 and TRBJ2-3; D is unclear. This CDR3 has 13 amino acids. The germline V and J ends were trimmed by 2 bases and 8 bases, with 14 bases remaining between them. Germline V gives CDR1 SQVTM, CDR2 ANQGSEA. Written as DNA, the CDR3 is TGCAGCGTTGAAAGCGACGGACGTGGTACGCAGTATTTT. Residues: CSVESDGRGTQYF.